Listed below are T cell receptor beta chains from one sample, sequenced in a study of control samples from healthy donors and cancer patients. The data were produced by immunoSEQ multiplex PCR, yet TCRdb's version contains in-frame clones alone and is incomplete. The sample table sets out around 190,000 clones. Input material: blood. The receptor source for this set is a woman younger than 45 in good health. CDR3s include the opening cysteine and the closing phenylalanine or tryptophan. The D gene is left open where the match is weak.

j_call,d_call,v_call,cdr3_nt,cdr3_aa
TRBJ1-6,TRBD1,TRBV19,TGTGCCAGTAGTACCAGGACAGGGCGTAATTCACCCCTCCACTTT,CASSTRTGRNSPLHF
TRBJ2-4,.,TRBV28,TGTGCCAGCAGTAGGCCCTCAGGGGTTCTGGAAAACATTCAGTACTTC,CASSRPSGVLENIQYF
TRBJ2-1,.,TRBV11-2,TGTGCCAGCAGCACGTCGGCCAATGAGCAGTTCTTC,CASSTSANEQFF
TRBJ2-1,TRBD1,TRBV3-1/TRBV3-2,TGTGCCAGCAGCTTCGACAGGGAAGTGAATGAGCAGTTCTTC,CASSFDREVNEQFF
TRBJ1-2,.,TRBV18,TGTGCCAGCTCACCCATCGGACAAGGCTATGGCTACACCTTC,CASSPIGQGYGYTF
TRBJ2-1,.,TRBV24-1,TGTGCCACCAGTGATTCCCCTAACTACAATGAGCAGTTCTTC,CATSDSPNYNEQFF
TRBJ2-7,.,TRBV2,TGTGCCAGCAGTCTAATTCGGGATACGTCGAGTTCCTACGAGCAGTACTTC,CASSLIRDTSSSYEQYF
TRBJ1-1,.,TRBV6-5,TGTGCCAGCCATGCAGGATGGGCCGCGGACACTGAAGCTTTCTTT,CASHAGWAADTEAFF
TRBJ2-7,TRBD2,TRBV6-5,TGTGCCAGCAGCTCCTTAGGGACTAGCCCCTACGAGCAGTACTTC,CASSSLGTSPYEQYF
TRBJ2-3,TRBD2,TRBV9,TGTGCCAGCAGCGTCCCCGTAGCGGGAGTTAGCACAGATACGCAGTATTTT,CASSVPVAGVSTDTQYF
TRBJ1-4,.,TRBV7-9,TGTGCCAGCAGCTTCCCTAATGAAAAACTGTTTTTT,CASSFPNEKLFF
TRBJ1-2,.,TRBV27,TGTGCCAGCAGTTTATCTGTGGGCTTCGGCTACACCTTC,CASSLSVGFGYTF
TRBJ2-1,TRBD2,TRBV24-1,TGTGCCACCAGCAACGGACTAGCGGGTAGGGCATACAATGAGCAGTTCTTC,CATSNGLAGRAYNEQFF
TRBJ1-1,.,TRBV5-1,TGCGCCAGCAGCCGTAGTACAACGAACACTGAAGCTTTCTTT,CASSRSTTNTEAFF
TRBJ2-7,.,TRBV28,TGTGCCAGCAGTTTGAGGGCCCCCTACGAGCAGTACTTC,CASSLRAPYEQYF
TRBJ1-3,.,TRBV4-1,TGCGCCAGCAGCCAAGATCCAGCGTTCTCTGGAAACACCATATATTTT,CASSQDPAFSGNTIYF
TRBJ1-3,.,TRBV12-3/TRBV12-4,TGTGCCACCAAACGCTCTGGAAACACCATATATTTT,CATKRSGNTIYF
TRBJ1-2,.,TRBV25-1,TGTGCCAGCAGTGAAATCAATAGTCCAGGGAGTGGCTACACCTTC,CASSEINSPGSGYTF
TRBJ2-5,TRBD2,TRBV28,TGTGCCACCCGGCCGGGACTAGGACCAGAGACCCAGTACTTC,CATRPGLGPETQYF
TRBJ1-2,.,TRBV14,TGTGCCAGCAGCCAAGGAGGAGCCACCTACACCTTC,CASSQGGATYTF
TRBJ1-1,.,TRBV4-3,TGCGCCAGCAGCCACAGTTCTGGGGGGAACACTGAAGCTTTCTTT,CASSHSSGGNTEAFF
TRBJ1-5,.,TRBV5-1,TGCGCCAGCAGGCAGGACGTCAATCAGCCCCAGCATTTT,CASRQDVNQPQHF
TRBJ2-5,.,TRBV5-1,TGCGCCAGCAGCTTGGAGGGGGGGACCCGCCAGGAGACCCAGTACTTC,CASSLEGGTRQETQYF
TRBJ1-1,.,TRBV7-9,TGTGCCAGCAGCTTAAGAGGACCTACGAACACTGAAGCTTTCTTT,CASSLRGPTNTEAFF
TRBJ2-7,.,TRBV25-1,TGTGCCAGCAGTGATCTTAGCTACTCCTACGAGCAGTACTTC,CASSDLSYSYEQYF
TRBJ1-2,.,TRBV7-9,TGTGCCAGCAGCTTAGTACGGGGAGGCAATGGCTACACCTTC,CASSLVRGGNGYTF
TRBJ1-6,.,TRBV6-5,TGTGCCAGCAGTTACTCGACGGTGGGCCGGAATTCACCCCTCCACTTT,CASSYSTVGRNSPLHF
TRBJ1-3,.,TRBV28,TGTGCCAGCAGAAGGCCAGGCGCACTGAAATATTTT,CASRRPGALKYF
TRBJ1-4,.,TRBV11-2,TGTGCCAGCAGCTTAGCAGCTGAAAAACTGTTTTTT,CASSLAAEKLFF
TRBJ1-4,TRBD1,TRBV7-9,TGTGCCAGCAGCCAAGGACAGGGTGAGGAAAAACTGTTTTTT,CASSQGQGEEKLFF
TRBJ2-3,.,TRBV27,TGTGCCAGCAGTGAAAAAGGCGCAGATACGCAGTATTTT,CASSEKGADTQYF
TRBJ1-4,TRBD1,TRBV19,TGTGCCAGTAGTATGGTAACAGGGGGCGGTGATGAAAAACTGTTTTTT,CASSMVTGGGDEKLFF
TRBJ1-6,.,TRBV5-1,TGCGCCAGCAGCTTGGGCGCAGGGTTTAATTCACCCCTCCACTTT,CASSLGAGFNSPLHF
TRBJ1-1,TRBD1,TRBV18,TGTGCCAGCTCGCAGGACAGGGCGAACACTGAAGCTTTCTTT,CASSQDRANTEAFF
TRBJ2-4,.,TRBV4-1,TGCGCCAGCAGCCGCCAAGGGATAGCCAAAAACATTCAGTACTTC,CASSRQGIAKNIQYF
TRBJ2-7,.,TRBV7-2,TGTGCCAGCAGCTTGCGTATCAGAGGGTCCTACGAGCAGTACTTC,CASSLRIRGSYEQYF
TRBJ1-3,.,TRBV5-4,TGTGCCAGCAGCTTTAAGTTTGGGGGCAGGGCGTTCTCTGGAAACACCATATATTTT,CASSFKFGGRAFSGNTIYF
TRBJ1-1,.,TRBV5-4,TGTGCCAGCAGCTTGGGGCAGGGGTTGAACACTGAAGCTTTCTTT,CASSLGQGLNTEAFF
TRBJ2-5,TRBD1,TRBV28,TGTGCCAGCAGACCAGGCGCGACAGGGCTAGAGACCCAGTACTTC,CASRPGATGLETQYF
TRBJ1-1,.,TRBV11-2,TGTGCCAGCAGCTTAAGGATCGCCAACACTGAAGCTTTCTTT,CASSLRIANTEAFF
TRBJ1-5,.,TRBV15,TGTGCCACCAGCAGAGATTTTGGCAGCAATCAGCCCCAGCATTTT,CATSRDFGSNQPQHF
TRBJ2-4,TRBD1,TRBV3-1/TRBV3-2,TGTGCCAGCAGCCAACGCCACCCGTCCATCCAGGGGGCGGGGAACATTCAGTACTTC,CASSQRHPSIQGAGNIQYF
TRBJ1-2,.,TRBV19,TGTGCCAGTAGTATTGGTCGGGGGTATGGCTACACCTTC,CASSIGRGYGYTF
TRBJ1-5,TRBD1,TRBV28,TGTGCCAGCAGTTACAGGGGCCAGCCCCAGCATTTT,CASSYRGQPQHF
TRBJ1-6,TRBD1,TRBV27,TGTGCCAGCAGTTCACCAGGACAGGGAAGGTCACCCCTCCACTTT,CASSSPGQGRSPLHF
TRBJ1-2,.,TRBV6-5,TGTGCCAGCAGTTACTCGACGGCAGCCAGGAGTGGCTACACCTTC,CASSYSTAARSGYTF
TRBJ1-1,TRBD1,TRBV4-2,TGTGCCAGCAGCCAAATTCTGTTCCCGGACAGGCCCTTGGAAGCTTTCTTT,CASSQILFPDRPLEAFF
TRBJ2-7,TRBD1,TRBV28,TGTGCCAGCAGTTGGGACAGCCAAGCCTACGAGCAGTACTTC,CASSWDSQAYEQYF
TRBJ1-1,.,TRBV7-8,TGTGCCAGCAGCTTAGAGAAGAACACTGAAGCTTTCTTT,CASSLEKNTEAFF
TRBJ2-7,.,TRBV7-8,TGTGCCAGCAGTTTCAACGAGGTTACTTCCCAGGCCGAGCAGTACTTC,CASSFNEVTSQAEQYF
TRBJ1-2,TRBD1,TRBV5-1,TGCGCCAGCAGCACGACCGGGACAGGGATTGGGTATGGCTACACCTTC,CASSTTGTGIGYGYTF
TRBJ1-2,.,TRBV28,TGTGCCAGCAGTTTACTGGACATCCCGCGCGGCTATGGCTACACCTTC,CASSLLDIPRGYGYTF
TRBJ2-7,TRBD1,TRBV12-3/TRBV12-4,TGTGCCAGCCAACGACAGGGAAACTACGAGCAGTACTTC,CASQRQGNYEQYF
TRBJ2-3,TRBD1,TRBV6-5,TGTGCCAGCAGTTACTCGTGGACAGGGTTCACAGATACGCAGTATTTT,CASSYSWTGFTDTQYF
TRBJ1-1,.,TRBV27,TGTGCCAGCAGTTTCTCCCCTCCGGTACGGAGTACTGAAGCTTTCTTT,CASSFSPPVRSTEAFF
TRBJ2-1,.,TRBV20-1,TGCAGTGCACCTGACAATGAGCAGTTCTTC,CSAPDNEQFF
TRBJ1-3,.,TRBV7-6,TGTGCCAGCAGCTTAATGGGACTGGGGCTCTCTGGAAACACCATATATTTT,CASSLMGLGLSGNTIYF
TRBJ2-2,.,TRBV5-1,TGCGCCAGCAGCTTGCGCAGGGATTCAACCGGGGAGCTGTTTTTT,CASSLRRDSTGELFF
TRBJ2-5,.,TRBV25-1,TGTGCCAGCCGCGATGGAGTTGGGCAGACCCAGTACTTC,CASRDGVGQTQYF
TRBJ1-2,.,TRBV9,TGTGCCAGCAGCACCTCCGACCGGGCTAACTATGGCTACACCTTC,CASSTSDRANYGYTF